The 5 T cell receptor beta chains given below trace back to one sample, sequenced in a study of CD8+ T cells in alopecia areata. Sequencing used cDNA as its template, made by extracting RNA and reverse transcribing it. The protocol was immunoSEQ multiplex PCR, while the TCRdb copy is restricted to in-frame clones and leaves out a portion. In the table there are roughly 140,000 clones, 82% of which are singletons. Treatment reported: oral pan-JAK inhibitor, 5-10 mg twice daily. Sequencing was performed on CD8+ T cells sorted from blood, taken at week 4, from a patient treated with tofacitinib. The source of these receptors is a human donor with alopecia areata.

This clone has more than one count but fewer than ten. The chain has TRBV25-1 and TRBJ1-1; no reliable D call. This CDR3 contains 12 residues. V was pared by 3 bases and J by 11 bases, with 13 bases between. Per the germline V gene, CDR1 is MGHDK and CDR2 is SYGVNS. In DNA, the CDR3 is TGTGCCAGCAGTGATCATGGATTGCGGGCTTTCTTT. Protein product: CASSDHGLRAFF.

The CDR3 is CASSYGRGYEQYF. The CDR3 coding sequence is TGTGCCAGCAGTTATGGCAGGGGCTACGAGCAGTACTTC. The chain combines TRBV6-5 with TRBJ2-7, with TRBD1 as a possible D gene (6 bases). There are 13 residues in the CDR3. Trimming took off 3 bases at V and 3 bases at J, with 9 bases between the two ends. Per the germline V gene, CDR1 is MNHEY and CDR2 is SVGAGI.

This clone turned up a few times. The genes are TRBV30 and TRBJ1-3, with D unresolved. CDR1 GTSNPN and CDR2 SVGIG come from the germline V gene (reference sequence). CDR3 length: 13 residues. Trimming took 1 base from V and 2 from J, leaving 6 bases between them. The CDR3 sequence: CAWSDVPGNTIYF. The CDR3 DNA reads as TGTGCCTGGAGTGACGTCCCTGGAAACACCATATATTTT.

CDR3 in DNA: TGTGCCAGCAGCCGGACAGGGCCGCGGGAGCAGTACTTC. Its protein is CASSRTGPREQYF. The rearrangement uses TRBV14 and TRBJ2-7, with 8 nucleotides matching TRBD1. CDR3 length: 13 amino acids. Germline V gives CDR1 SGHDN, CDR2 FVKESK. V was clipped by 4 bases and J by 7 bases; unmatched bases: 6.

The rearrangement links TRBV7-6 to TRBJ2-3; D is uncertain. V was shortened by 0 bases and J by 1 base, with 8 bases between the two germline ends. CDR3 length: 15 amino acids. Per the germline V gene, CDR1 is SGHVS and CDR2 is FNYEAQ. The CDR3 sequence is CASSLADGGTDTQYF. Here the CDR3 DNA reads TGTGCCAGCAGCTTAGCGGATGGTGGCACAGATACGCAGTATTTT.